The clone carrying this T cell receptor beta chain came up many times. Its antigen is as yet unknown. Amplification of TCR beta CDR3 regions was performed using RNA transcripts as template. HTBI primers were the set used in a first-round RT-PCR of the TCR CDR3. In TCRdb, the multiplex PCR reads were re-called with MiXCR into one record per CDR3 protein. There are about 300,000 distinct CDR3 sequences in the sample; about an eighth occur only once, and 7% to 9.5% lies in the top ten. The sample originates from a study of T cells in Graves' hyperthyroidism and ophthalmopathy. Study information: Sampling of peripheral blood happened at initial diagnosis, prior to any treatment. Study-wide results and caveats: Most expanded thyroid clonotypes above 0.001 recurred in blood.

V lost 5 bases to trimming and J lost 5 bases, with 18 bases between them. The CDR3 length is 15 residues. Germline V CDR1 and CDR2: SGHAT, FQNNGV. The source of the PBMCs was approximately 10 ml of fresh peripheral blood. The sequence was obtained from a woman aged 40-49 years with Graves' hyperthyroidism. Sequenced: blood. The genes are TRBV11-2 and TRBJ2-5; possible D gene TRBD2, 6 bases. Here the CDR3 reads CASSPRWGGRETQYF. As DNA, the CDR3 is TGTGCCAGCAGCCCCCGGTGGGGAGGACGGGAGACCCAGTACTTC.